This TCR beta chain was captured by sequencing in a study of chemoradiotherapy in HPV16-positive cancers (dated by TCRdb to between 2022 and 2023). Study-wide context: Functional T-cell assays on cells from two HPV16-positive patients defined candidate HPV-specific T-cell clones and common TCR motifs. Whether T-cell immunity against the HPV oncoproteins E6 and E7 changes during chemoradiotherapy and whether survival is affected by this immunity were examined in the study. The candidate HPV-specific TCRs and motifs were subsequently tracked in TCR repertoires obtained from 65 to 95 patients with HPV-related cancers.

Receptor libraries were prepared by the immunoSEQ multiplex PCR assay. TCRdb carries this immuneACCESS record with in-frame sequences only. Its versions omit some clonotypes, under half of them owing to an unresolved V gene in the studies checked, with the rest unexplained. In all, the sample holds roughly 14,000 clones, and around 74% of those were seen once. Around 1.2% of the sample is held by the ten biggest clonotypes. Because repertoires were sampled repeatedly during chemoradiotherapy, clonal expansion in the tumor microenvironment could be followed. About this clone: Its cognate antigen has yet to be identified. No much larger clone exists at a distance of one base, and base qualities are not known.

On the study overall, not on this receptor specifically: Expansion of candidate HPV-specific clones and E7-related TCR motifs was observed in the tumor microenvironment during treatment, whereas no such expansion was observed for non-HPV-specific T cells. In HPV16-positive patients, expansion of HPV-responsive T cells during chemoradiotherapy was found to be associated with improved recurrence-free survival. The functional definition of HPV-specific T cells came from only a couple of HPV16-positive patients, and the survival association was reported for HPV16-positive patients.

Trimming takes 4 bases off V and 5 bases off J; junction bases not matched to a gene: 6. The CDR3 holds 14 amino acids from the cysteine to the phenylalanine. Only CDR3 DNA is held: 42 bases, read in frame from base 1. From the germline V gene, CDR1 is SGHRS and CDR2 is YFSETQ. This receptor chain uses TRBV5-1 and TRBJ2-1; 7 middle bases align to TRBD1. The specimen was collected from a patient who underwent chemoradiotherapy. The TCR was taken from a human donor with HPV-associated anogenital cancer. The sequence in DNA is TGCGCCAGCAGCCCCAGGGGGATCCACAATGAGCAGTTCTTC. Protein translation: CASSPRGIHNEQFF.